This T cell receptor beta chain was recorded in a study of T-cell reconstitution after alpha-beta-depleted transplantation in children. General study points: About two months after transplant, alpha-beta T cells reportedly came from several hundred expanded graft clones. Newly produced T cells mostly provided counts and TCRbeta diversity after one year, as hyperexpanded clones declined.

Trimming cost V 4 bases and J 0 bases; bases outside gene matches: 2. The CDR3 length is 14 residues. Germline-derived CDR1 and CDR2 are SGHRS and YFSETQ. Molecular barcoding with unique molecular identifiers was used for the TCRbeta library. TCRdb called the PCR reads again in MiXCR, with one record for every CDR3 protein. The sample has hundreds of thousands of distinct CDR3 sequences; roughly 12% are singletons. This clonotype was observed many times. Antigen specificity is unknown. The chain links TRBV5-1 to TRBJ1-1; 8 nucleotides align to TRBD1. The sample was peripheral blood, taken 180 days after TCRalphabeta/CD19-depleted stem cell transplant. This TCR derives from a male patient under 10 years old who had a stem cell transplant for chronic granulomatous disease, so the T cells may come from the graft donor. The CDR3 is CASSRTGMNTEAFF. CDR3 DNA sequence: TGCGCCAGCAGCCGGACAGGGATGAACACTGAAGCTTTCTTT.